This T cell receptor beta chain was sequenced in a study of vaccination and CD4 T cells after COVID-19. Study summary: Overlapping spike peptides of SARS-CoV-2, HCoV-NL63, HCoV-OC43 and HCoV-229E were used, and cells were stimulated with them. Overall study findings and caveats: Researchers report that 304 of 307 vaccine-specific clones in convalescent patients proved spike mono-reactive.

This CDR3 spans 16 amino acids. V gave up 5 bases and J gave up 0 bases; unmatched junction bases: 8. Germline V gene lookup returns CDR1 SQVTM and CDR2 ANQGSEA. With the Oncomine TCR Beta short-read assay, DNA from cultured CD4+ T cells was sequenced. Each CDR3 protein is one row after TCRdb ran MiXCR on the PCR reads. The sample shows some 20,000 distinct CDR3 sequences, around 50% of them seen only once. The treatment: 10-day PBMC culture with coronavirus spike peptide pools or control peptides (ViraFEST assay). Peptide pool stimulation in ViraFEST expanded antigen-specific T cells, whose TCRs were then sequenced. This clonotype was observed once. The antigen remains unidentified.

The gene calls are TRBV29-1 and TRBJ2-1; 9 bases are a match to TRBD2. Sequencing was carried out using CD4+ T cells from blood, cultured in vitro. This TCR came from a human donor who had recovered from COVID-19. DNA for the CDR3: TGCAGCGTTTGCGTGGGACTAGCCGGCTCCTACAATGAGCAGTTCTTC. Protein: CSVCVGLAGSYNEQFF.